Listed below are T cell receptor beta chains from one sample, sequenced in a study of radiation and T cells in renal cell carcinoma. Assay: immunoSEQ multiplex PCR; the TCRdb copy retains only in-frame clones and omits some. The sample consists of 16,000 or so clones, 50% of them appearing once. The sample was tumor tissue, taken from a patient whose treatment included radiotherapy and nephrectomy. The receptors here all came from a woman aged 60 to 75 with renal cell carcinoma. Each CDR3 is given with its conserved first and last residue. Each record gives: CDR3 protein, CDR3 DNA, J gene, clone size, V gene, D gene. D genes are given only for firm matches. The size field is filled for only some rows; it gives once, few, many or a size class.

CASSLDAYEQYF | TGCGCCAGCAGCTTGGATGCCTACGAGCAGTACTTC | TRBJ2-7 | NA | TRBV5-1 | NA
CASSQGTGWGNQPQHF | TGCGCCAGCAGCCAAGGGACAGGGTGGGGCAATCAGCCCCAGCATTTT | TRBJ1-5 | NA | TRBV4-3 | TRBD1
CASSYLTAVNSPLHF | TGTGCCAGCAGCTATTTGACTGCCGTTAATTCACCCCTCCACTTT | TRBJ1-6 | medium-sized | TRBV7-2 | NA
CASSLAGTGLSRDGYTF | TGTGCCAGCAGCTTGGCCGGGACAGGGCTTTCACGCGATGGCTACACCTTC | TRBJ1-2 | NA | TRBV5-5 | TRBD1
CAISVGDTDTEAFF | TGTGCCATCAGTGTCGGGGACACGGACACTGAAGCTTTCTTT | TRBJ1-1 | NA | TRBV10-3 | NA
CASSIRQTNTEAFF | TGTGCCAGCAGTATACGACAGACGAACACTGAAGCTTTCTTT | TRBJ1-1 | once | TRBV6-5 | NA
CASSQRPLRGGTGELFF | TGTGCCAGCAGCCAAAGGCCGCTCCGAGGGGGCACCGGGGAGCTGTTTTTT | TRBJ2-2 | NA | TRBV14 | NA
CARSLRDRGCEQYF | TGTGCCAGAAGCTTGAGGGACAGGGGCTGCGAGCAGTACTTC | TRBJ2-7 | NA | TRBV5-3 | TRBD1
CASSLRQGRSGELFF | TGTGCCAGCAGCCTCCGGCAGGGACGGTCCGGGGAGCTGTTTTTT | TRBJ2-2 | NA | TRBV2 | NA
CASSPRVSQETQYF | TGTGCCAGCAGCCCCCGTGTATCCCAAGAGACCCAGTACTTC | TRBJ2-5 | NA | TRBV9 | NA
CASSGLTGELFF | TGTGCCAGCAGCGGGCTCACCGGGGAGCTGTTTTTT | TRBJ2-2 | NA | TRBV5-3 | NA
CASSQDRGQRSGANVLTF | TGCGCCAGCAGCCAAGATAGGGGACAGAGATCTGGGGCCAACGTCCTGACTTTC | TRBJ2-6 | NA | TRBV4-1 | TRBD1
CASSPQTGPYGYTF | TGTGCCAGCAGCCCACAGACAGGGCCCTATGGCTACACCTTC | TRBJ1-2 | NA | TRBV6-5 | TRBD1
CASSAWREQFF | TGTGCCAGCAGTGCCTGGAGGGAGCAGTTCTTC | TRBJ2-1 | NA | TRBV2 | NA
CATTRGNYGYTF | TGTGCCACCACCAGGGGTAACTATGGCTACACCTTC | TRBJ1-2 | NA | TRBV19 | NA
CASSLRTGWDTEAFF | TGCGCCAGCAGCCTCCGGACAGGGTGGGACACTGAAGCTTTCTTT | TRBJ1-1 | NA | TRBV5-1 | TRBD1
CASSAHAGTAKETQYF | TGTGCCAGCAGCGCCCATGCGGGGACAGCAAAAGAGACCCAGTACTTC | TRBJ2-5 | NA | TRBV9 | NA
CASSPGRGGTEAFF | TGTGCCAGCTCACCAGGAAGGGGGGGGACTGAAGCTTTCTTT | TRBJ1-1 | NA | TRBV18 | NA
CASSSPDRNYGYTF | TGTGCCAGCAGCTCCCCAGACAGAAACTATGGCTACACCTTC | TRBJ1-2 | few | TRBV28 | NA
CASSLAGNQPTYEQYF | TGTGCCAGCAGCTTAGCAGGAAATCAACCCACCTACGAGCAGTACTTC | TRBJ2-7 | NA | TRBV11-3 | NA
CASSIPIMGQPQHF | TGTGCCAGTAGTATTCCTATTATGGGTCAGCCCCAGCATTTT | TRBJ1-5 | few | TRBV19 | NA
CASSRQTGSQETQYF | TGCGCCAGCAGCCGGCAGACAGGGAGCCAAGAGACCCAGTACTTC | TRBJ2-5 | few | TRBV5-1 | TRBD1
CARSLDGNTNYGYTF | TGTGCCAGAAGCTTGGATGGAAACACCAACTATGGCTACACCTTC | TRBJ1-2 | NA | TRBV5-6 | NA
CASSLRGATGSTQYF | TGTGCCAGCAGCTTAAGAGGGGCCACCGGCTCGACCCAGTACTTC | TRBJ2-5 | NA | TRBV7-3 | NA
CATQGPETLGAFF | TGTGCCACCCAGGGTCCGGAGACCCTTGGGGCTTTCTTT | TRBJ1-1 | few | TRBV2 | NA
CASSLGGGEQFF | TGTGCCAGCAGCTTAGGAGGGGGTGAGCAGTTCTTC | TRBJ2-1 | medium-sized | TRBV7-9 | NA
CASSPGPGEQYF | TGTGCCAGCAGCCCTGGGCCGGGGGAGCAGTACTTC | TRBJ2-7 | NA | TRBV7-6 | NA
CASSPLGVSDTQYF | TGCGCCAGCAGCCCCTTGGGGGTCTCGGATACGCAGTATTTT | TRBJ2-3 | NA | TRBV5-1 | NA
CASSIGRDNAFF | TGTGCCAGTAGTATAGGGCGGGACAACGCTTTCTTT | TRBJ1-1 | NA | TRBV19 | NA
CASSGGTDTQYF | TGTGCCAGCAGTGGGGGAACAGATACGCAGTATTTT | TRBJ2-3 | medium-sized | TRBV6-4 | NA
CASFLFGEVGGYTF | TGTGCCAGCTTTTTGTTCGGGGAAGTGGGTGGCTACACCTTC | TRBJ1-2 | NA | TRBV28 | NA
CASSPPGQSDTGELFF | TGTGCCAGCAGTCCACCGGGACAGAGTGACACCGGGGAGCTGTTTTTT | TRBJ2-2 | NA | TRBV28 | TRBD1
CASSQRTGGPYNEQFF | TGCGCCAGCAGCCAAAGGACGGGGGGCCCATACAATGAGCAGTTCTTC | TRBJ2-1 | many | TRBV4-1 | NA
CASSPQGAEAFF | TGTGCCAGCAGTCCCCAGGGCGCTGAAGCTTTCTTT | TRBJ1-1 | NA | TRBV28 | NA
CSVGGVGDTTGELFF | TGCAGCGTTGGGGGGGTCGGGGATACCACCGGGGAGCTGTTTTTT | TRBJ2-2 | NA | TRBV29-1 | NA
CASGQGMVYF | TGTGCCAGCGGTCAGGGGATGGTATATTTT | TRBJ1-3 | few | TRBV6-5 | NA
CASSPQGFNQPQHF | TGTGCCAGCAGCCCGCAGGGGTTCAATCAGCCCCAGCATTTT | TRBJ1-5 | medium-sized | TRBV7-9 | NA
CASSSKSAGFEETQYF | TGTGCCAGCAGCTCCAAGTCAGCGGGATTTGAAGAGACCCAGTACTTC | TRBJ2-5 | NA | TRBV9 | TRBD2
CASSYSHRSNQPQHF | TGTGCCAGCAGTTACTCTCATAGGAGCAATCAGCCCCAGCATTTT | TRBJ1-5 | NA | TRBV6-6 | NA
CAINTQSGGVDTQYF | TGTGCCATCAATACCCAATCAGGAGGGGTAGATACGCAGTATTTT | TRBJ2-3 | NA | TRBV10-3 | NA
CASSLIVRETQYF | TGTGCCAGCAGTTTAATAGTTCGAGAGACCCAGTACTTC | TRBJ2-5 | NA | TRBV28 | NA
CSVDISQGTEAFF | TGCAGCGTTGACATTTCGCAGGGCACTGAAGCTTTCTTT | TRBJ1-1 | once | TRBV29-1 | NA
CSVVSEFETQYF | TGCAGCGTTGTTTCCGAATTCGAGACCCAGTACTTC | TRBJ2-5 | NA | TRBV29-1 | NA
CASSVGSGQGYEQYF | TGTGCCAGCAGCGTGGGGAGTGGACAGGGCTACGAGCAGTACTTC | TRBJ2-7 | few | TRBV9 | TRBD1
CASSQTGQANEKLFF | TGTGCCAGCAGCCAGACAGGGCAGGCGAACGAAAAACTGTTTTTT | TRBJ1-4 | NA | TRBV6-5 | TRBD1
CAISGGRLNTEAFF | TGTGCCATCAGTGGTGGCAGGCTGAACACTGAAGCTTTCTTT | TRBJ1-1 | NA | TRBV10-3 | NA
CASRIQGQGRNTQYF | TGTGCCAGTCGAATACAGGGTCAAGGCAGGAATACGCAGTATTTT | TRBJ2-3 | NA | TRBV28 | NA
CASSLANRTYEQYF | TGCGCCAGCAGCTTGGCCAACCGTACCTACGAGCAGTACTTC | TRBJ2-7 | NA | TRBV5-1 | NA
CASSPRTYGYTF | TGTGCCAGCAGCCCTAGGACGTACGGCTACACCTTC | TRBJ1-2 | NA | TRBV5-4 | NA
CASSLSWTGRDEQYF | TGTGCCAGCAGTTTAAGTTGGACAGGGCGGGACGAGCAGTACTTC | TRBJ2-7 | NA | TRBV28 | TRBD1
CASSVAETGRYEQYF | TGTGCCAGCAGCGTAGCTGAGACTGGCCGCTACGAGCAGTACTTC | TRBJ2-7 | NA | TRBV9 | NA
CASSLSSGTDTQYF | TGTGCCAGCAGCTTAAGTAGCGGGACAGATACGCAGTATTTT | TRBJ2-3 | many | TRBV7-3 | TRBD2
CASSPEGGLNTEAFF | TGCGCCAGCAGCCCAGAAGGGGGTTTAAACACTGAAGCTTTCTTT | TRBJ1-1 | few | TRBV5-1 | NA
CASSLQAGWGEQYF | TGCGCCAGCAGCTTGCAGGCGGGATGGGGCGAGCAGTACTTC | TRBJ2-7 | NA | TRBV5-1 | NA